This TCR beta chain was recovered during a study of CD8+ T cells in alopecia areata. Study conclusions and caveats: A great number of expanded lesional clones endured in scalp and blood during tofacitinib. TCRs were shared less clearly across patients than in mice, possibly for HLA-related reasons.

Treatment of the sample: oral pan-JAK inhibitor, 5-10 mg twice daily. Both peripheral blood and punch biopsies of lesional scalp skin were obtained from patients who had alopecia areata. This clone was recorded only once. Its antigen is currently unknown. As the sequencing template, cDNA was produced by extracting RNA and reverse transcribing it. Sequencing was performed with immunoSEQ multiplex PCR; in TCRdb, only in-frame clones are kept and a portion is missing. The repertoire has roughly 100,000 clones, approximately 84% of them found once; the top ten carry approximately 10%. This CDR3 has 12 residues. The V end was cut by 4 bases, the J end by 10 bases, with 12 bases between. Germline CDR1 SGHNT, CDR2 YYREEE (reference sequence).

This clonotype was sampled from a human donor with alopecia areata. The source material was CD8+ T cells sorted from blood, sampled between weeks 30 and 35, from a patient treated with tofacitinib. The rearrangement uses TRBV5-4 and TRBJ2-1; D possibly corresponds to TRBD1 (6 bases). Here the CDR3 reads CASSPGTLEQFF. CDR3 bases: TGTGCCAGCAGCCCCGGGACACTGGAGCAGTTCTTC.